Shown below are 13 T cell receptor beta chains from a single sample sequenced in a study of vaccination effects on CD4 cells after COVID-19. No antigen has been identified for these receptors. Some clones are missing from TCRdb's copy, which holds only in-frame ones; the method was immunoSEQ multiplex PCR. The sample records 30,000 to 35,000 clones, around four fifths being singletons. Viral peptide pool expansion of antigen-specific CD4+ T cells preceded sequencing in the ViraFEST assay. The culture ran for roughly ten days before CD4+ T cells were isolated. Each vaccine recipient was nucleocapsid antibody negative and had no prior SARS-CoV-2 infection. The input for sequencing was CD4+ T cells from PBMCs cultured with HCoV-OC43 spike peptides, taken before COVID-19 vaccination. Subset: HCoV-OC43 spike overlapping peptide pool stimulation. The receptors stem from a human donor who received a COVID-19 vaccine.

This clone is judged medium-sized (0.01 to 0.1%). The V call is TRBV7-9, the J call TRBJ2-7; 8 nucleotides match TRBD2. Per germline, CDR1 SEHNR and CDR2 FQNEAQ (reference sequence). Trimming removed 5 bases from V and 5 bases from J; junction bases left unmatched: 8. The CDR3 totals 14 residues. For the CDR3, the DNA is TGTGCCAGCAGCCCGGGACTAGGTTTGGACGAGCAGTACTTC. Its protein is CASSPGLGLDEQYF.

V and J are TRBV28 and TRBJ1-2, with 7 bases identical to TRBD1. Per germline, CDR1 MDHEN and CDR2 SYDVKM. The CDR3 has 14 residues. V was pared by 3 bases and J by 5 bases, with 6 bases of the junction left unmatched. Here the CDR3 DNA reads TGTGCCAGCAGTTTCGGAGGGGGCAGTTATGGCTACACCTTC. This sequence encodes CASSFGGGSYGYTF.

The chain uses TRBV10-3 and TRBJ2-2; D may be TRBD2 (7 bases). Trimming pared 7 bases from V and 7 bases from J, leaving 13 bases between. Germline V lookup: CDR1 ENHRY, CDR2 SYGVKD. This CDR3 has 13 amino acids. The CDR3 DNA reads TGTGCCATCACCGAGGGGGGGGTCGGGGAGCTGTTTTTT. Amino acid sequence: CAITEGGVGELFF.

V usage is TRBV2 and J usage is TRBJ1-1, with a weak D call TRBD1 (5 bases). The CDR3 length is 11 residues. V lost 6 bases and J lost 5, with 7 bases in between. Germline values: CDR1 SNHLY, CDR2 FYNNEI. The CDR3 sequence: CASRAGTEAFF. The CDR3 DNA reads TGTGCCAGCAGGGCAGGGACTGAAGCTTTCTTT.

For the CDR3, the DNA is TGCGCCAGCAGCCAAGATAGCCCTAGCACAGATACGCAGTATTTT. Protein sequence: CASSQDSPSTDTQYF. This rearrangement joins TRBV4-3 to TRBJ2-3; D not certain. CDR3 length: 15 amino acids. Trimming pared 0 bases from V and 0 bases from J, leaving 7 bases between. Germline loops: CDR1 LGHNA, CDR2 YSLEER.

The chain uses TRBV18 and TRBJ2-7; D tentatively fits TRBD1 or TRBD2 (6 bases each). Germline loops: CDR1 KGHSH, CDR2 LQKENI. The germline V and J ends were trimmed by 5 bases and 0 bases, with 14 bases remaining between them. The CDR3 contains 15 residues. The CDR3 loop is CASSVQGGLSYEQYF. CDR3 coding DNA: TGTGCCAGCTCAGTACAAGGGGGACTCTCCTACGAGCAGTACTTC.

The chain combines TRBV5-4 with TRBJ1-1; 8 bases match TRBD1. Germline V lookup: CDR1 SGHNT, CDR2 YYREEE (reference sequence). V shed 4 bases, J shed 1 base, and the junction held 15 bases outside the gene matches. The CDR3 length is 18 residues. The CDR3 is CASSRHTATGGKNTEAFF. CDR3 nucleotides: TGTGCCAGCAGCCGACACACTGCTACAGGGGGGAAGAACACTGAAGCTTTCTTT.

The CDR3 DNA reads as TGTGCCAGCAGTGCCCGTCTTCGGCGGGAGGGGGTGTTCTTC. This gives the protein CASSARLRREGVFF. This sequence joins TRBV2 and TRBJ2-1, with 9 nucleotides matching TRBD2. CDR3 length equals 14 residues. Germline V CDR1 and CDR2: SNHLY, FYNNEI. V lost 4 bases and J lost 15; bases outside the gene matches: 13.

CDR3: CATSRDGQGYNEQFF. CDR3 bases: TGTGCCACCAGCAGAGATGGACAGGGGTACAATGAGCAGTTCTTC. This chain connects TRBV15 to TRBJ2-1; 9 bases fit TRBD1. Trimming removed 0 bases from V and 4 bases from J; junction bases left unmatched: 1. Germline CDR1 LNHNV, CDR2 YYDKDF (reference sequence). This CDR3 is built from 15 residues.

The chain carries TRBV21-1 and TRBJ2-1. TRBV21-1 is classified as a pseudogene. The CDR3 is made up of 16 amino acids. Written as DNA, the CDR3 is TGTGCCAGCATAACCATCAGTACTCTTGGCTACAATGAGCAGTTCTTC. Translation gives CASITISTLGYNEQFF.

In this sample, this clone turned up a few times. The CDR3: CASSEYRGEQYF. The CDR3 DNA is TGTGCCAGTAGTGAATACAGAGGCGAGCAGTACTTC. The chain combines TRBV19 with TRBJ2-7, with D unresolved. Germline assignment: CDR1 LNHDA and CDR2 SQIVND (reference sequence). This CDR3 has 12 amino acids. The V end was cut by 5 bases, the J end by 6 bases, with 11 bases between.

The CDR3 coding sequence is TGTGCCAGCAGTTACTCCTGGGGCAACACCATATATTTT. Translating gives CASSYSWGNTIYF. The chain has TRBV6-5 and TRBJ1-3, with D perhaps TRBD1 (5 bases). This CDR3 has 13 amino acids. CDR1 and CDR2 from the germline V gene are MNHEY and SVGAGI. V shed 0 bases and J shed 7 bases, with 7 bases lying between them.

CDR3 nucleotides: TGTGCCAGCAGTTTAGTCCACCCGGGACAGGGATATCCCTACGAGCAGTACTTC. Its translation is CASSLVHPGQGYPYEQYF. The chain has TRBV27 and TRBJ2-7, with 9 positions matching TRBD1. The CDR3 totals 18 residues. J gave up 2 bases and V 2 bases, and 13 bases lay outside the gene matches. Germline loops: CDR1 MNHEY, CDR2 SMNVEV (reference sequence).